This TCR beta chain was retrieved from a study of T cells after posttransplantation cyclophosphamide. The J segment lost 3 bases and the V segment lost 0 bases, leaving 2 bases of the junction unmatched. The CDR3 spans 15 residues. The germline CDR1 and CDR2 sequences are SGDLS and YYNGEE. In its sample, this clone was seen many times. A marrow graft followed busulfan-fludarabine conditioning, with cyclophosphamide on days +3 and +4. Using immunoSEQ multiplex PCR, the repertoire was profiled, and TCRdb retains in-frame clones only, with some absent. The specimen has tens of thousands of clones, none found just once.

The input for sequencing was PBMCs, taken after allogeneic stem cell transplant with posttransplant cyclophosphamide. The chain combines TRBV9 with TRBJ2-7, with 11 bases aligning to TRBD2. The receptor was derived from a male patient in his late teens or twenties who received an allogeneic stem cell transplant from a related donor, was CMV-positive, and had no GVHD. Some T cells may be transferred from the graft donor. For the CDR3, the DNA is TGTGCCAGCAGCGTAGGGGGGACTAGCGGCTACGAGCAGTACTTC. It yields the protein CASSVGGTSGYEQYF.